A selection of T cell receptor beta chains follows, all from one sample in a study of blood T cell repertoires in COVID-19. Sequencing was performed with immunoSEQ multiplex PCR; in TCRdb, only in-frame clones are kept and a portion is missing. The top ten clones hold 1.5% of a sample with some 270,000 clones, 84% of them seen once. The sample was peripheral blood. The receptor source for this set is a woman aged 35 to 49 who had recovered from COVID-19. Both conserved end residues are part of each CDR3. D genes are given only for firm matches. Rows may omit the clone size; those that give it use once, few, many or a size class.

abundance: .
j_gene: TRBJ2-2
d_gene: TRBD1
v_gene: TRBV28
CDR3aa: CASSSRDRATGELFF
CDR3nt: TGTGCCAGCAGTTCCCGGGACAGGGCCACCGGGGAGCTGTTTTTT

abundance: .
j_gene: TRBJ2-7
d_gene: TRBD1
v_gene: TRBV7-9
CDR3aa: CASSLFERTGPPYEQYF
CDR3nt: TGTGCCAGCAGCTTATTCGAACGGACAGGGCCACCCTACGAGCAGTACTTC

abundance: .
j_gene: TRBJ1-2
d_gene: TRBD1
v_gene: TRBV3-1/TRBV3-2
CDR3aa: CASSHYARDREGGYGYTF
CDR3nt: TGTGCCAGCAGCCATTACGCCCGGGACAGGGAGGGGGGGTATGGCTACACCTTC

abundance: .
j_gene: TRBJ1-1
d_gene: .
v_gene: TRBV19
CDR3aa: CASCPLDRPGTEAFF
CDR3nt: TGTGCCAGCTGCCCCTTAGACAGGCCAGGCACTGAAGCTTTCTTT

abundance: .
j_gene: TRBJ1-1
d_gene: TRBD1
v_gene: TRBV28
CDR3aa: CASSLTSGGRAFF
CDR3nt: TGTGCCAGCAGTTTAACGTCAGGGGGCAGAGCTTTCTTT

abundance: .
j_gene: TRBJ1-1
d_gene: .
v_gene: TRBV28
CDR3aa: CASSWVETRVLGTEAFF
CDR3nt: TGTGCCAGCAGTTGGGTGGAAACCAGGGTGTTGGGGACTGAAGCTTTCTTT

abundance: once
j_gene: TRBJ1-2
d_gene: .
v_gene: TRBV19
CDR3aa: CASSRTQGGGNYGYTF
CDR3nt: TGTGCCAGTAGTAGGACACAGGGAGGGGGAAACTATGGCTACACCTTC

abundance: .
j_gene: TRBJ1-2
d_gene: .
v_gene: TRBV5-4
CDR3aa: CASSTVGGSYGYTF
CDR3nt: TGTGCCAGCAGCACCGTCGGGGGAAGCTATGGCTACACCTTC

abundance: .
j_gene: TRBJ1-1
d_gene: TRBD1
v_gene: TRBV5-4
CDR3aa: CASSSPTGGNTEAFF
CDR3nt: TGTGCCAGCAGCTCCCCGACAGGGGGGAACACTGAAGCTTTCTTT

abundance: few
j_gene: TRBJ2-7
d_gene: TRBD1
v_gene: TRBV9
CDR3aa: CASSTRTGGDNYEQYF
CDR3nt: TGTGCCAGCAGCACCAGGACAGGGGGGGATAACTACGAGCAGTACTTC

abundance: .
j_gene: TRBJ1-5
d_gene: TRBD1
v_gene: TRBV28
CDR3aa: CASSPPGQGIGGSNQPQHF
CDR3nt: TGTGCCAGCAGTCCACCGGGACAGGGAATAGGAGGTAGCAATCAGCCCCAGCATTTT

abundance: .
j_gene: TRBJ2-7
d_gene: .
v_gene: TRBV2
CDR3aa: CASSGAYEQYF
CDR3nt: TGTGCCAGCAGTGGAGCCTACGAGCAGTACTTC

abundance: .
j_gene: TRBJ2-5
d_gene: .
v_gene: TRBV7-9
CDR3aa: CASSSLAVETQYF
CDR3nt: TGTGCCAGCAGCTCCCTGGCGGTGGAGACCCAGTACTTC

abundance: .
j_gene: TRBJ1-5
d_gene: .
v_gene: TRBV6-1
CDR3aa: CASSELGAGLQPQHF
CDR3nt: TGTGCCAGCAGTGAATTAGGGGCAGGGTTACAGCCCCAGCATTTT

abundance: .
j_gene: TRBJ1-4
d_gene: .
v_gene: TRBV3-1/TRBV3-2
CDR3aa: CASSQGGREYEKLFF
CDR3nt: TGTGCCAGCAGCCAAGGAGGGAGGGAGTATGAAAAACTGTTTTTT

abundance: .
j_gene: TRBJ2-5
d_gene: .
v_gene: TRBV6-1
CDR3aa: CATAGYVETQYF
CDR3nt: TGTGCCACAGCAGGGTATGTGGAGACCCAGTACTTC

abundance: .
j_gene: TRBJ1-6
d_gene: .
v_gene: TRBV12-3/TRBV12-4
CDR3aa: CASSQGSFSLHF
CDR3nt: TGTGCCAGCTCCCAGGGTAGTTTCTCCCTCCACTTT

abundance: .
j_gene: TRBJ2-1
d_gene: TRBD1
v_gene: TRBV6-6
CDR3aa: CASGKGQGLFF
CDR3nt: TGTGCCAGCGGTAAGGGACAGGGATTGTTCTTC

abundance: few
j_gene: TRBJ1-1
d_gene: .
v_gene: TRBV30
CDR3aa: CAWSQGIGVTEAFF
CDR3nt: TGTGCCTGGAGTCAGGGGATAGGGGTCACTGAAGCTTTCTTT

abundance: .
j_gene: TRBJ1-5
d_gene: TRBD1
v_gene: TRBV5-5
CDR3aa: CASSRQGAQGQPQHF
CDR3nt: TGTGCCAGCAGCCGTCAGGGGGCGCAGGGTCAGCCCCAGCATTTT

abundance: .
j_gene: TRBJ1-1
d_gene: .
v_gene: TRBV2
CDR3aa: CASSWGGDTEAFF
CDR3nt: TGTGCCAGCAGTTGGGGGGGGGACACTGAAGCTTTCTTT

abundance: .
j_gene: TRBJ2-7
d_gene: TRBD2
v_gene: TRBV9
CDR3aa: CASSVTSGFSYEQYF
CDR3nt: TGTGCCAGCAGCGTAACTAGCGGGTTTTCCTACGAGCAGTACTTC

abundance: .
j_gene: TRBJ2-1
d_gene: TRBD2
v_gene: TRBV28
CDR3aa: CASSFQRGSSYNEQFF
CDR3nt: TGTGCCAGCAGTTTCCAGCGGGGGAGCTCCTACAATGAGCAGTTCTTC

abundance: .
j_gene: TRBJ1-1
d_gene: .
v_gene: TRBV5-6
CDR3aa: CASSLAHGDEAFF
CDR3nt: TGTGCCAGCAGCTTGGCCCACGGAGATGAAGCTTTCTTT

abundance: .
j_gene: TRBJ2-7
d_gene: .
v_gene: TRBV5-1
CDR3aa: CASSLTSSYEQYF
CDR3nt: TGCGCCAGCAGCTTAACTAGCTCCTACGAGCAGTACTTC

abundance: .
j_gene: TRBJ1-6
d_gene: .
v_gene: TRBV9
CDR3aa: CASSRGGGPKRNNSPLHF
CDR3nt: TGTGCCAGCAGCAGGGGTGGCGGTCCGAAGAGAAATAATTCACCCCTCCACTTT

abundance: .
j_gene: TRBJ2-7
d_gene: TRBD1
v_gene: TRBV29-1
CDR3aa: CSVQYRGPGYEQYF
CDR3nt: TGCAGCGTTCAGTACAGGGGCCCTGGGTACGAGCAGTACTTC